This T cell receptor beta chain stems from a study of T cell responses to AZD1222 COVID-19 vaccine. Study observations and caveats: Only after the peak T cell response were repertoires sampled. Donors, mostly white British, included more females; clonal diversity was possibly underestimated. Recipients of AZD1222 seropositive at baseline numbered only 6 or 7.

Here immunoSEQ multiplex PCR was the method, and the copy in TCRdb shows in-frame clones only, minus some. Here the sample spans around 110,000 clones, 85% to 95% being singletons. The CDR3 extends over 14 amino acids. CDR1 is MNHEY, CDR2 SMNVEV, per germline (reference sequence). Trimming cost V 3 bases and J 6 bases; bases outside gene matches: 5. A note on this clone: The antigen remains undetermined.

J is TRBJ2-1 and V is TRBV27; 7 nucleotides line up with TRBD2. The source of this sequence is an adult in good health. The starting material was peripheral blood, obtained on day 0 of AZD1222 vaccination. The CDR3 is CASSFSLARNEQFF. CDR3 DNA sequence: TGTGCCAGCAGTTTTTCACTAGCGCGCAATGAGCAGTTCTTC.